The source of this T cell receptor beta chain is a study of T cell responses to AZD1222 COVID-19 vaccine. Findings and limits, study-wide: The repertoires were collected only after the peak T cell response. White British people made up most donors, females outnumbered males, and clonal diversity was possibly underestimated. With dominance at 160-218 and 743-854, vaccine-associated CD4 TCRs spanned spike.

In regard to this clone: Its antigen is undetermined.

Clones were sequenced by immunoSEQ multiplex PCR, and TCRdb holds only the in-frame ones, with some missing. The specimen's table records over 140,000 clones. Per germline, CDR1 MNHEY and CDR2 SVGAGI. V was clipped by 10 bases and J by 5 bases; unmatched bases: 11. This CDR3 contains 15 residues. The V gene is TRBV6-5, the J gene TRBJ2-1; 10 nucleotides match TRBD1. The origin of this receptor is an adult in good health. The sequencing sample was made of peripheral blood. CDR3: CATRRDRGMHNEQFF. The CDR3 nucleotides are TGTGCCACCCGACGGGACAGGGGTATGCACAATGAGCAGTTCTTC.